This TCR beta chain was sequenced for a study of PD-1 blockade in classical Hodgkin lymphoma. Relapses following autologous stem cell transplantation were seen in all patients, with brentuximab vedotin exposure varying. By magnetic negative selection, CD4+ T cells were purified from thawed PBMCs. Looked up from germline, CDR1 is LNHNV and CDR2 is YYDKDF (reference sequence). The CDR3 contains 15 residues. With V trimmed by 4 bases and J by 8 bases, 8 bases remained unmatched. Profiling relied on immunoSEQ multiplex PCR, and the TCRdb table lists in-frame clones only, not all of them. In the table there are about 35,000 clones, around 90% of which are singletons.

The V gene is TRBV15, the J gene TRBJ1-4, with TRBD1 matching 9 bases. This clonotype was sampled from a human donor with classical Hodgkin lymphoma. The sequencing used CD4+ T cells from blood, collected at baseline. CDR3 sequence (DNA): TGTGCCACCAGCACCTCCGGGACAGGGTACGAAAAACTGTTTTTT. Amino acid sequence: CATSTSGTGYEKLFF.